The 21 T cell receptor beta chains below come from one sample, sequenced in a study of blood T cell repertoires in COVID-19. TCRdb's table, derived via immunoSEQ multiplex PCR, lists solely in-frame clones and lacks some. Here the sample spans 140,000 or so clones, around four fifths being singletons. The sample comprised PBMCs or T cells enriched from blood (not recorded which). These receptors all come from a woman aged 40 to 49 who had recovered from COVID-19.

V usage is TRBV15 and J usage is TRBJ1-1; 7 nucleotides agree with TRBD1. CDR1 LNHNV and CDR2 YYDKDF come from the germline V gene (reference sequence). This CDR3 comprises 14 residues. V gave up 5 bases and J gave up 2 bases; unmatched junction bases: 5. The CDR3 DNA reads TGTGCCACCAGCCCGCGGACAGGAAACACTGAAGCTTTCTTT. Translated: CATSPRTGNTEAFF.

The chain has TRBV18 and TRBJ2-2, with TRBD1 identical over 7 bases. The CDR3 has 14 amino acids. The germline V gene encodes CDR1 KGHSH and CDR2 LQKENI. J gave up 4 bases and V 4 bases, and 3 bases lay outside the gene matches. The CDR3 DNA reads TGTGCCAGCTCACAGGGACAGATCACCGGGGAGCTGTTTTTT. Protein: CASSQGQITGELFF.

This clone has only one observation. J is TRBJ2-1 and V is TRBV6-5; the match to TRBD1 covers 8 bases. The CDR3 is made up of 13 amino acids. CDR1 is MNHEY, CDR2 SVGAGI, per germline. V gave up 10 bases and J gave up 7 bases; unmatched junction bases: 9. The CDR3: CATKGQASNEQFF. CDR3 in DNA: TGTGCCACCAAGGGACAGGCGAGTAATGAGCAGTTCTTC.

The rearrangement links TRBV25-1 to TRBJ1-1; D is uncertain. CDR1 MGHDK and CDR2 SYGVNS come from the germline V gene. Trimming left V 6 bases short and J 4 bases short, with 9 bases between. The CDR3 has 12 amino acids. CDR3 loop: CASSRVGTEAFF. The CDR3 DNA sequence: TGTGCCAGCAGCCGGGTAGGCACTGAAGCTTTCTTT.

This sequence joins TRBV27 and TRBJ2-1; D might be TRBD1 (5 bases). Germline V gene lookup returns CDR1 MNHEY and CDR2 SMNVEV (reference sequence). The CDR3 length is 13 residues. Trimming removed 5 bases at V and 4 bases at J, with 9 bases between. CDR3 loop: CASSAQGYNEQFF. The CDR3 DNA is TGTGCCAGCAGTGCGCAGGGTTACAATGAGCAGTTCTTC.

The V and J genes are TRBV9 and TRBJ2-2; TRBD2 agrees at 8 bases. V was clipped by 5 bases and J by 9 bases; unmatched bases: 6. The CDR3 is 13 residues long. From germline, CDR1 is SGDLS and CDR2 YYNGEE. CDR3 amino acids: CASSIAGNRELFF. CDR3 sequence (DNA): TGTGCCAGCAGTATAGCGGGAAATCGGGAGCTGTTTTTT.

The V call is TRBV11-1, the J call TRBJ2-5; tentatively, D is TRBD2 (5 bases). Per germline, CDR1 SGHAT and CDR2 FQDESV (reference sequence). This CDR3 region has 15 residues. Trimming pared 1 base from V and 5 bases from J, leaving 14 bases between. CDR3 sequence (DNA): TGTGCCAGCAGCTTAGGCGGACCCACGGGGGAGACCCAGTACTTC. Its translation is CASSLGGPTGETQYF.

V and J are TRBV27 and TRBJ2-1, with 10 bases fitting TRBD2. V lost 5 bases to trimming and J lost 7 bases; unmatched junction nucleotides: 11. The CDR3 totals 16 residues. CDR1 and CDR2 from the germline V gene are MNHEY and SMNVEV (reference sequence). The CDR3 DNA follows: TGTGCCAGCAGTGCCCTTGCTAGCGGGAGAAGGAATGAGCAGTTCTTC. This codes for CASSALASGRRNEQFF.

This chain links TRBV28 with TRBJ2-3; weak D call: TRBD2 (6 bases). Germline CDR1 MDHEN, CDR2 SYDVKM. V was pared by 6 bases and J by 0 bases, with 10 bases between. CDR3 length: 14 amino acids. The CDR3 is CASRSGTSTDTQYF. The CDR3 region has the DNA TGTGCCAGCAGATCCGGGACTAGCACAGATACGCAGTATTTT.

This clone has a single count. The chain carries TRBV6-6 and TRBJ1-2, with no clear D. CDR1 and CDR2 from the germline V gene are MNHNY and SVGAGI (reference sequence). Trimming left V 7 bases short and J 8 bases short, with 17 bases between. The CDR3 runs 13 residues. The CDR3: CASTQWGSGGYTF. CDR3 DNA sequence: TGTGCCAGCACGCAGTGGGGTAGCGGGGGCTACACCTTC.

This clone was observed a single time. The V call is TRBV27, the J call TRBJ1-4; 7 bases agree with TRBD1. Germline V lookup: CDR1 MNHEY, CDR2 SMNVEV (reference sequence). Germline trimming cut 5 bases from V and 8 bases from J; bases unmatched to any gene: 8. The CDR3 runs to 14 residues. This chain's CDR3 is CASSTTGKSEKLFF. The CDR3 nucleotides are TGTGCCAGCAGTACGACAGGGAAGTCCGAAAAACTGTTTTTT.

J is TRBJ2-7 and V is TRBV5-6, with unresolved D. Trimming took 0 bases from V and 7 from J, leaving 5 bases between them. Germline CDR1 and CDR2: SGHDT and YYEEEE. The CDR3 is 11 residues long. CDR3 loop: CASSLAVEQYF. DNA of the CDR3: TGTGCCAGCAGCTTGGCGGTTGAGCAGTACTTC. Full variable domain (remainder filled in from reference TRBV5-6 and TRBJ2-7): DAGVTQSPTHLIKTRGQQVTLRCSPKSGHDTVSWYQQALGQGPQFIFQYYEEEERQRGNFPDRFSGHQFPNYSSELNVNALLLGDSALYLCASSLAVEQYFGPGTRLTVT.

As DNA, the CDR3 is TGTGCCAGCAGCCCTTCCGCCGGGACAGCCTTCTACGAGCAGTACTTC. Protein product: CASSPSAGTAFYEQYF. The chain is built from TRBV3-1 (or the pseudogene TRBV3-2) and TRBJ2-7; 7 nucleotides agree with TRBD1. J was trimmed by 3 bases and V by 4 bases; bases with no gene match: 12. Germline values: CDR1 LGHDT, CDR2 YNNKEL (reference sequence). The length of the CDR3 is 16 residues.

The chain recombines TRBV21-1 with TRBJ2-1; whether TRBD2, the table's D call, matches the DNA was not checked. TRBV21-1 is designated a pseudogene. This CDR3 comprises 19 residues. The CDR3 nucleotides read TGTGCCAGCAGCAATCGACTAGCGGGGCACGCGGGTGCCTACAATGAGCAGTTCTTC. Its protein product is CASSNRLAGHAGAYNEQFF.

The chain uses TRBV7-9 and TRBJ2-7, with D perhaps TRBD2 (6 bases). The germline V gene has CDR1 SEHNR and CDR2 FQNEAQ (reference sequence). The germline V and J ends were trimmed by 6 bases and 3 bases, with 18 bases remaining between them. The CDR3 is made up of 15 amino acids. CDR3 DNA: TGTGCCAGCAGTCCATTCCGGGACGGGAGCTACGAGCAGTACTTC. Protein sequence: CASSPFRDGSYEQYF.

This clone came up once. V gene TRBV19 combines with J gene TRBJ1-1; D may be TRBD1 (6 bases). The CDR3 extends over 14 amino acids. Germline lookup yields CDR1 LNHDA and CDR2 SQIVND (reference sequence). V lost 10 bases, J lost 0 bases, and 15 bases lay in between. The CDR3 DNA is TGTGCCACGCAGTGGGACACAGTGAACACTGAAGCTTTCTTT. This gives the protein CATQWDTVNTEAFF.

This clone was seen at least ten times. The chain uses TRBV27 and TRBJ1-4; D remains unclear. The germline V gene encodes CDR1 MNHEY and CDR2 SMNVEV (reference sequence). The CDR3 spans 15 residues. The V end was cut by 0 bases, the J end by 7 bases, with 12 bases between. The CDR3: CASSLSSGSGEKLFF. The CDR3 DNA is TGTGCCAGCAGTTTATCGTCGGGCAGCGGTGAAAAACTGTTTTTT.

In DNA, the CDR3 is TGTGCCAGTAGTATCACCGACAGGCGAACCGGGGAGCTGTTTTTT. Translated: CASSITDRRTGELFF. The chain combines TRBV19 with TRBJ2-2, with D possibly matching TRBD1 (6 bases). The length of the CDR3 is 15 residues. V lost 3 bases to trimming and J lost 5 bases, with 13 bases between them. Germline values: CDR1 LNHDA, CDR2 SQIVND (reference sequence).

The V gene is TRBV19, the J gene TRBJ2-1, with D possibly being TRBD2 (6 bases). The CDR3 totals 14 residues. Germline V gives CDR1 LNHDA, CDR2 SQIVND (reference sequence). The ends were cut back, 8 bases at V and 7 bases at J, with 18 bases in the middle. In nucleotides, the CDR3 is TGTGCCAGTGTCGTGGTGGGGGGAAGGAATGAGCAGTTCTTC. This translates into CASVVVGGRNEQFF.

The chain employs TRBV29-1 and TRBJ2-1; 14 positions match TRBD2. In germline, CDR1 is SQVTM, CDR2 ANQGSEA. There are 14 residues in the CDR3. The J segment lost 4 bases and the V segment lost 6 bases, leaving 2 bases of the junction unmatched. The CDR3 loop is CSVRTSGRYNEQFF. CDR3 in DNA: TGCAGCGTAAGGACTAGCGGGAGGTACAATGAGCAGTTCTTC.

The DNA for the CDR3 is TGTGCCACCTTCTCCTATGCCAACTATGGCTACACCTTC. It translates to CATFSYANYGYTF. The genes are TRBV19 and TRBJ1-2; D is undetermined. This CDR3 contains 13 residues. V lost 10 bases and J 2 bases, leaving 14 bases between the germline ends. Looked up from germline, CDR1 is LNHDA and CDR2 is SQIVND (reference sequence).